Following are 31 T cell receptor beta chains from one sample sequenced in a study of T cell responses to AZD1222 COVID-19 vaccine. Sequencing was performed with immunoSEQ multiplex PCR; in TCRdb, only in-frame clones are kept and a portion is missing. This table holds under 75,000 clones, roughly nine tenths found once. The sample here was peripheral blood, taken on day 0 of AZD1222 vaccination. Receptors were obtained from an adult in good health.

The chain couples TRBV2 to TRBJ1-2, with D tentatively TRBD1 (6 bases). V dropped 0 bases and J dropped 4 bases, with 18 bases sitting between them. The germline gives CDR1 SNHLY, CDR2 FYNNEI. The CDR3 length is 17 residues. This chain's CDR3 is CASSEALHRGGSYGYTF. The CDR3 DNA follows: TGTGCCAGCAGTGAAGCCCTACATCGGGGGGGCAGCTATGGCTACACCTTC.

V is TRBV4-3 and J is TRBJ1-1, with TRBD1 matching 9 bases. Trimming took 3 bases from V and 11 from J; bases not matched to a gene: 7. The germline V gene has CDR1 LGHNA and CDR2 YSLEER. This CDR3 comprises 13 residues. As DNA, the CDR3 is TGCGCCAGCAGCCAGGACAGGGGAGGAACGGCTTTCTTT. Encoded protein: CASSQDRGGTAFF.

This chain joins TRBV4-1 and TRBJ1-5, with 8 bases lining up with TRBD1. CDR3 length: 16 residues. The V segment lost 4 bases and the J segment 3 bases; nucleotides outside the gene matches: 8. Germline CDR1 MGHRA, CDR2 YSYEKL. The CDR3 DNA reads as TGCGCCAGCAGCCCAGGGGGCCTCAGGGACAATCAGCCCCAGCATTTT. This codes for CASSPGGLRDNQPQHF.

This chain connects TRBV3-1 (or the pseudogene TRBV3-2) to TRBJ2-7, with 8 positions matching TRBD1. V shed 1 base and J 6 bases; nucleotides not matched to a gene: 2. The V gene's germline CDR1 is LGHDT and CDR2 YNNKEL (reference sequence). This CDR3 comprises 13 residues. For the CDR3, the DNA is TGTGCCAGCAGCCAAGGAGGACAGGGCGAGCAGTACTTC. Amino acid sequence: CASSQGGQGEQYF.

The chain uses TRBV2 and TRBJ1-3; 8 positions match TRBD1. The CDR3 spans 16 residues. Per the germline V gene, CDR1 is SNHLY and CDR2 is FYNNEI. The ends lost 1 base at V and 0 bases at J; junction bases unmatched: 2. The CDR3 coding sequence is TGTGCCAGCAGTGAAGGGACAGGGTTCTCTGGAAACACCATATATTTT. Its translation: CASSEGTGFSGNTIYF. Looking up the rest from reference TRBV2 and TRBJ1-3 gives the full variable domain: EPEVTQTPSHQVTQMGQEVILRCVPISNHLYFYWYRQILGQKVEFLVSFYNNEISEKSEIFDDQFSVERPDGSNFTLKIRSTKLEDSAMYFCASSEGTGFSGNTIYFGEGSWLTVV.

The CDR3, as DNA: TGTGCCACCAGCAGAGAGGGAGTAGGCTACGAGCAGTACTTC. As protein: CATSREGVGYEQYF. The rearrangement joins TRBV15 to TRBJ2-7; D might be TRBD2 (5 bases). This CDR3 contains 14 residues. Trimming took 0 bases from V and 3 from J, leaving 9 bases between them. Germline values: CDR1 LNHNV, CDR2 YYDKDF (reference sequence).

The count of this clone is one. This sequence joins TRBV27 and TRBJ2-3, with 7 nucleotides matching TRBD2. The CDR3 length is 11 residues. In germline, CDR1 is MNHEY, CDR2 SMNVEV (reference sequence). With 5 bases clipped from V and 8 bases from J, the junction kept 1 base outside the gene matches. CDR3 nucleotides: TGTGCCAGCAGTCCGGGGGGTACGCAGTATTTT. Amino acids: CASSPGGTQYF.

The V call is TRBV4-1, the J call TRBJ1-1; no firm D call. Germline V gene data show CDR1 as MGHRA and CDR2 as YSYEKL. This CDR3 has 15 amino acids. V dropped 0 bases and J dropped 0 bases, with 8 bases sitting between them. The CDR3 reads CASSQDRGVNTEAFF. In nucleotides, the CDR3 is TGCGCCAGCAGCCAAGATCGAGGCGTGAACACTGAAGCTTTCTTT.

This clone was detected once. Written as DNA, the CDR3 is TGTGCCAGCAGCAGCGGGACACTAGGAAACACCATATATTTT. Translation gives CASSSGTLGNTIYF. V and J are TRBV7-2 and TRBJ1-3; a possible D gene is TRBD1 (6 bases). V lost 5 bases to trimming and J lost 4 bases, with 12 bases between them. In germline, CDR1 is SGHTA, CDR2 FQGNSA. The CDR3 loop spans 14 amino acids. Together with reference TRBV7-2 and TRBJ1-3, the CDR3 gives the full variable domain: GAGVSQSPSNKVTEKGKDVELRCDPISGHTALYWYRQSLGQGLEFLIYFQGNSAPDKSGLPSDRFSAERTGGSVSTLTIQRTQQEDSAVYLCASSSGTLGNTIYFGEGSWLTVV.

The chain recombines TRBV2 with TRBJ1-1; TRBD1 matches at 7 bases. This CDR3 contains 14 residues. V dropped 6 bases and J dropped 3; count of bases not matched to a gene: 7. Germline V gives CDR1 SNHLY, CDR2 FYNNEI. The CDR3, as DNA: TGTGCCAGCAGGCTATGGGACAGCGACACTGAAGCTTTCTTT. Translating it yields CASRLWDSDTEAFF. Full variable domain (rest looked up from reference TRBV2 and TRBJ1-1): EPEVTQTPSHQVTQMGQEVILRCVPISNHLYFYWYRQILGQKVEFLVSFYNNEISEKSEIFDDQFSVERPDGSNFTLKIRSTKLEDSAMYFCASRLWDSDTEAFFGQGTRLTVV.

This rearrangement joins TRBV7-3 to TRBJ2-3, with D possibly matching TRBD1 (7 bases). V was shortened by 4 bases and J by 3 bases, with 8 bases between the two germline ends. CDR1 is SGHTA, CDR2 FQGTGA, per germline. The CDR3 runs to 13 residues. CDR3 amino acids: CASSSGGTDTQYF. The CDR3 region has the DNA TGTGCCAGCAGCTCAGGGGGGACAGATACGCAGTATTTT. The full variable domain, in which reference TRBV7-3 and TRBJ2-3 provide the parts outside the CDR3, is GAGVSQTPSNKVTEKGKYVELRCDPISGHTALYWYRQSLGQGPEFLIYFQGTGAADDSGLPNDRFFAVRPEGSVSTLKIQRTERGDSAVYLCASSSGGTDTQYFGPGTRLTVL.

The chain joins TRBV7-3 to TRBJ2-2; 13 bases match TRBD2. Trimming at V came to 5 bases and at J to 6 bases, leaving 6 bases not matched to a gene. Germline loops: CDR1 SGHTA, CDR2 FQGTGA. The CDR3 extends over 16 amino acids. This chain's CDR3 is CASSPRTSGSAGELFF. The CDR3 DNA follows: TGTGCCAGCAGCCCCAGGACTAGCGGGAGTGCCGGGGAGCTGTTTTTT. Full variable domain (remainder filled in from reference TRBV7-3 and TRBJ2-2): GAGVSQTPSNKVTEKGKYVELRCDPISGHTALYWYRQSLGQGPEFLIYFQGTGAADDSGLPNDRFFAVRPEGSVSTLKIQRTERGDSAVYLCASSPRTSGSAGELFFGEGSRLTVL.

V usage is TRBV19 and J usage is TRBJ1-2, with TRBD1 as a possible D gene (5 bases). The V gene lost 9 bases and the J gene lost 1 base, with 6 bases spanning the gap. CDR1 and CDR2 from the germline V gene are LNHDA and SQIVND (reference sequence). This CDR3 is 11 amino acids long. The CDR3 DNA reads as TGTGCCAGCGGACATAACTATGGCTACACCTTC. It encodes CASGHNYGYTF.

This clone was seen more than once but under ten times. The chain joins TRBV5-6 to TRBJ2-1, with D perhaps assigned TRBD1 or TRBD2 (6 bases each). Germline values: CDR1 SGHDT, CDR2 YYEEEE. The CDR3 is made up of 14 amino acids. DNA of the CDR3: TGTGCAGCGGAAAAAGGGGGGCTATCGAATGAGCAGTTCTTC. It translates to CAAEKGGLSNEQFF.

V usage is TRBV6-1 and J usage is TRBJ2-2; 7 bases match TRBD1. The V and J ends lost 4 bases and 5 bases, in that order; junction bases with no gene match: 10. Germline V gives CDR1 MNHNS, CDR2 SASEGT. The CDR3 extends over 16 amino acids. The CDR3 coding sequence is TGTGCCAGCAGTGCGTCCGGGACAGTCCCTACCGGGGAGCTGTTTTTT. It translates to CASSASGTVPTGELFF.

The chain combines TRBV4-1 with TRBJ2-7; TRBD2 aligns across 7 bases. V shed 0 bases, J shed 3 bases, and the junction held 8 bases outside the gene matches. The CDR3 is 16 residues long. Germline V gene data show CDR1 as MGHRA and CDR2 as YSYEKL. The CDR3 reads CASSQERGSVLYEQYF. Written as DNA, the CDR3 is TGCGCCAGCAGCCAAGAGCGGGGGAGCGTTCTCTACGAGCAGTACTTC.

CDR3 residues: CASSDSTAFTGELFF. CDR3 DNA sequence: TGTGCCAGCAGTGATTCTACAGCCTTCACCGGGGAGCTGTTTTTT. This rearrangement joins TRBV2 to TRBJ2-2; D gene unclear. Deletions cut 3 bases from V and 4 bases from J, with 12 bases between. The CDR3 has 15 residues. The germline CDR1 and CDR2 sequences are SNHLY and FYNNEI.

The chain employs TRBV9 and TRBJ2-3, with D maybe TRBD1 (5 bases). Germline loops: CDR1 SGDLS, CDR2 YYNGEE. CDR3 length equals 14 residues. Between the trimmed V and J ends, which lost 2 bases and 5 bases, there was a span of 12 bases. CDR3 residues: CASSVSPGLDTQYF. Here the CDR3 DNA reads TGTGCCAGCAGCGTTAGCCCAGGGTTAGATACGCAGTATTTT.

The chain couples TRBV5-1 to TRBJ1-1; no firm D call. There are 15 residues in the CDR3. Deletions cut 2 bases from V and 1 base from J, with 12 bases between. Germline CDR1 SGHRS, CDR2 YFSETQ. Here the CDR3 DNA reads TGCGCCAGCAGCTTCAACCCTAGTGGGAACACTGAAGCTTTCTTT. Protein sequence: CASSFNPSGNTEAFF.

V gene TRBV24-1 combines with J gene TRBJ1-1; D unclear. The CDR3 has 13 residues. The germline gives CDR1 KGHDR, CDR2 SFDVKD. V dropped 5 bases and J dropped 2 bases, with 8 bases sitting between them. CDR3: CATSAGFNTEAFF. For the CDR3, the DNA is TGTGCCACCAGTGCGGGATTTAACACTGAAGCTTTCTTT.

The chain has TRBV27 and TRBJ1-1; tentatively, D is TRBD1 (5 bases). The germline V gene has CDR1 MNHEY and CDR2 SMNVEV (reference sequence). This CDR3 spans 14 amino acids. V shed 4 bases and J shed 0 bases, with 9 bases lying between them. CDR3 amino acids: CASSSGPMNTEAFF. The CDR3 DNA reads TGTGCCAGCAGTTCGGGACCTATGAACACTGAAGCTTTCTTT.

This clone was detected only once. This chain connects TRBV7-3 to TRBJ2-1; 10 bases line up with TRBD2. The CDR3 length is 15 residues. V dropped 4 bases and J dropped 8; count of bases not matched to a gene: 8. CDR1 is SGHTA, CDR2 FQGTGA, per germline. Written as DNA, the CDR3 is TGTGCCAGCAGCTGGAGCGGGGGGGCCATCGATGAGCAGTTCTTC. It encodes CASSWSGGAIDEQFF.

The rearrangement links TRBV27 to TRBJ1-2, with TRBD1 matching over 8 bases. The germline V gene has CDR1 MNHEY and CDR2 SMNVEV (reference sequence). The J segment lost 4 bases and the V segment lost 3 bases, leaving 1 base of the junction unmatched. This CDR3 is 13 amino acids long. Here the CDR3 reads CASSFTGGYGYTF. The DNA of the CDR3 is TGTGCCAGCAGTTTTACAGGGGGCTATGGCTACACCTTC.

V usage is TRBV21-1 and J usage is TRBJ1-5. TRBV21-1 is described as a pseudogene. This CDR3 has 15 amino acids. The CDR3 here is CASSKTDPANQPQHF. The DNA for the CDR3 is TGTGCCAGCAGCAAAACGGACCCGGCAAATCAGCCCCAGCATTTT.

The V call is TRBV10-1, the J call TRBJ2-7, with TRBD2 matching over 11 bases. The trim removed 4 bases at V and 1 base at J, leaving 3 bases unmatched. The germline V gene encodes CDR1 WNHNN and CDR2 SYGVQD (reference sequence). This CDR3 has 15 amino acids. Written as DNA, the CDR3 is TGCGCCAGCAGTGGGGGACTAGCGGAATCCTACGAGCAGTACTTC. This translates into CASSGGLAESYEQYF.

The V gene is TRBV7-9, the J gene TRBJ1-1, with a weak D call TRBD1 (6 bases). Germline CDR1 SEHNR, CDR2 FQNEAQ (reference sequence). The ends were cut back, 2 bases at V and 6 bases at J, with 16 bases in the middle. This CDR3 region has 15 residues. CDR3 in DNA: TGTGCCAGCAGCTTAAGTGCCCAGGGGTCGTCTGAAGCTTTCTTT. Translated, it gives CASSLSAQGSSEAFF.

This chain joins TRBV20-1 and TRBJ2-2, with D unresolved. Germline assignment: CDR1 DFQATT and CDR2 SNEGSKA (reference sequence). V lost 3 bases, J lost 1 base, and 3 bases lay in between. The CDR3 is 12 residues long. The CDR3 nucleotides are TGCAGTGCTAGTGAGAACACCGGGGAGCTGTTTTTT. Its protein is CSASENTGELFF.

This clone has a handful of counts. This chain uses TRBV2 with TRBJ1-1; 7 bases match TRBD1. Germline V gene lookup returns CDR1 SNHLY and CDR2 FYNNEI. The J segment lost 5 bases and the V segment lost 7 bases, leaving 7 bases of the junction unmatched. CDR3 length: 13 residues. CDR3 sequence (DNA): TGTGCCAGCACAGGGGGGACAACTACTGAAGCTTTCTTT. Translation gives CASTGGTTTEAFF.

The gene calls are TRBV30 and TRBJ1-1; a possible D gene is TRBD1 (6 bases). Germline CDR1 is GTSNPN and CDR2 is SVGIG (reference sequence). The V end lost 2 bases, the J end lost 10 bases, and 17 bases lay between the germline ends. The CDR3 is 13 residues long. In DNA, the CDR3 is TGTGCCTGGAGTCCTTCGAGGGACAATCGAGCTTTCTTT. The encoded protein is CAWSPSRDNRAFF.

The sample holds a few counts of this clone. The V gene is TRBV27, the J gene TRBJ2-3; D is unresolved. V gave up 3 bases and J gave up 2 bases, with 9 bases separating them. There are 14 residues in the CDR3. CDR1 MNHEY and CDR2 SMNVEV come from the germline V gene (reference sequence). This CDR3 reads CASSFGHYTDTQYF. CDR3 nucleotides: TGTGCCAGCAGTTTCGGCCATTACACAGATACGCAGTATTTT.

J is TRBJ1-4 and V is TRBV5-4, with 12 positions matching TRBD1. Germline loops: CDR1 SGHNT, CDR2 YYREEE (reference sequence). This CDR3 comprises 17 residues. V gave up 0 bases and J gave up 7 bases; unmatched junction bases: 7. The CDR3 DNA reads TGTGCCAGCAGCTTGGGGGACAGGGGGCGCGAAGGTGAAAAACTGTTTTTT. It specifies CASSLGDRGREGEKLFF.